The count of the clone carrying this T cell receptor beta chain is one. The data were obtained in a study of shared clonotypes between healthy human individuals. CDR1 is MNHNS, CDR2 SASEGT, per germline. The CDR3 is made up of 13 amino acids. Trimming stripped 8 bases from V and 0 bases from J, with 10 bases between. All participating donors were Caucasian adults from Nashville, Tennessee. TCRdb's table, derived via immunoSEQ multiplex PCR, lists solely in-frame clones and lacks some. The sample has roughly 500,000 clones, approximately 95% seen once. V gene TRBV6-1 combines with J gene TRBJ1-1; no clear D gene. Sample: naive CD4+ T cells sorted from blood. The sample's subset: CD45RA+ positively selected. The clonotype originates from a woman aged 30 to 39 in good health. The CDR3 nucleotides are TGTGCCAGCTGCGGGCAACTGAACACTGAAGCTTTCTTT. Its translation: CASCGQLNTEAFF.